This T cell receptor beta chain stems from a study of blood T cell repertoires in COVID-19. For the study at large: Researchers got acute and convalescent COVID-19 samples from the United States, Italy and Spain. Nucleic acid was either cDNA or gDNA, and it came from T cells, B-cell-depleted T cells, or PBMCs.

CDR1 and CDR2 (germline): SEHNR, FQNEAQ (reference sequence). The CDR3 contains 14 residues. Trimming pared 0 bases from V and 2 bases from J, leaving 5 bases between. Per the study methods: Amplification of reference gene primers provided the estimated nucleated cell counts. Assay used: immunoSEQ multiplex PCR; TCRdb lists only in-frame clones, some missing. V and J calls and clone size are those listed in that table; D and trimming were worked out from the DNA. The table shows fewer than 180,000 clones, with more than 75% occurring only once. The sequencing input was peripheral blood. The chain couples TRBV7-9 to TRBJ1-5; D remains unclear. The source is a man aged 65-85 years with acute or convalescent COVID-19. The chain's CDR3 is CASSLAEGNQPQHF. The CDR3 nucleotides read TGTGCCAGCAGCTTAGCAGAGGGCAATCAGCCCCAGCATTTT.